Following are 27 T cell receptor beta chains from one sample sequenced in a study of blood T cell repertoires in COVID-19 (dated by TCRdb to about 2020). The library was obtained by the immunoSEQ multiplex PCR assay. The immuneACCESS repertoire file appears here via TCRdb, limited to in-frame rearrangements. These files lack a portion of the clones; in checked studies, under half of the deficit traces to unresolved V genes, and the cause of the others is not known. This sample is represented by about 82,000 clones; 75% to 90% of them were singletons. The top ten clonotypes cover under 1.5% of the sample. Sequenced sample: PBMCs or T cells enriched from blood (not recorded which). All receptors come from a woman between 45 and 65 years old with acute COVID-19.

The chain joins TRBV5-1 to TRBJ2-7; a possible D gene is TRBD2 (6 bases). The CDR3 extends over 15 amino acids. The V gene lost 2 bases and the J gene lost 1 base, with 13 bases spanning the gap. Germline CDR1 and CDR2: SGHRS and YFSETQ. The CDR3 is CASSLERARSYEQYF. CDR3 bases: TGCGCCAGCAGCTTAGAGCGGGCGCGATCCTACGAGCAGTACTTC.

The chain has TRBV29-1 and TRBJ1-6; D is perhaps TRBD1 (6 bases). The V and J ends lost 4 bases and 3 bases respectively, with 13 bases between them. CDR1 SQVTM and CDR2 ANQGSEA come from the germline V gene. This CDR3 spans 15 amino acids. CDR3 sequence reads: CSVGEGGNYNSPLHF. CDR3 sequence (DNA): TGCAGCGTTGGGGAGGGGGGGAACTATAATTCACCCCTCCACTTT.

The V gene is TRBV30, the J gene TRBJ1-2; tentatively, D is TRBD1 (5 bases). The CDR3 sequence is 13 residues long. CDR1 and CDR2 (germline): GTSNPN, SVGIG (reference sequence). Between the trimmed V and J ends, which lost 4 bases and 2 bases, there was a span of 11 bases. The chain's CDR3 is CAWTPDINYGYTF. CDR3 bases: TGTGCCTGGACCCCGGACATCAACTATGGCTACACCTTC.

In nucleotides, the CDR3 is TGTGCCAGCAGCTCTTGGGCGGCTAGCGGCAATGAGCAGTTCTTC. It codes for CASSSWAASGNEQFF. V and J are TRBV7-2 and TRBJ2-1, with TRBD2 matching 7 bases. V shed 4 bases, J shed 6 bases, and the junction held 9 bases outside the gene matches. Germline CDR1 SGHTA, CDR2 FQGNSA. The CDR3 extends over 15 amino acids.

The V gene is TRBV4-2, the J gene TRBJ2-1, with TRBD2 identical over 11 bases. The CDR3 sequence is 17 residues long. Losses at the gene ends were 2 bases for V and 6 bases for J; bases not matched to a gene: 9. CDR1 LGHNA and CDR2 YNFKEQ come from the germline V gene. The CDR3 DNA follows: TGTGCCAGCAGCCAACCCGACGGGACTAGCGGCCTCAATGAGCAGTTCTTC. Its translation: CASSQPDGTSGLNEQFF.

V usage is TRBV27 and J usage is TRBJ1-5, with 10 nucleotides matching TRBD1. This CDR3 has 12 residues. Germline V gene lookup returns CDR1 MNHEY and CDR2 SMNVEV (reference sequence). V lost 7 bases, J lost 7 bases, and 1 base stayed unmatched. The CDR3 loop is CASKDRGQPQHF. The CDR3, as DNA: TGTGCCAGCAAGGACAGGGGGCAGCCCCAGCATTTT.

This chain links TRBV6-5 with TRBJ1-1, with a weak D call TRBD1 (5 bases). The CDR3 spans 13 residues. V was shortened by 7 bases and J by 1 base, with 10 bases between the two germline ends. Germline loops: CDR1 MNHEY, CDR2 SVGAGI. CDR3 bases: TGTGCCAGCACCCTGACAGAGAACACTGAAGCTTTCTTT. Its translation is CASTLTENTEAFF.

V is TRBV5-1 and J is TRBJ1-6; 7 bases align to TRBD1. CDR3 size: 15 residues. After removal of 0 bases from V and 8 bases from J, the junction contained 5 bases not matched to a gene. Germline CDR1 SGHRS, CDR2 YFSETQ. CDR3 bases: TGCGCCAGCAGCTTGGTGTCGCAGGGGGATTCACCCCTCCACTTT. It yields the protein CASSLVSQGDSPLHF.

A single count supports this clone. The chain couples TRBV7-2 to TRBJ2-7; TRBD1 might be the D (6 bases). CDR1 and CDR2 from the germline V gene are SGHTA and FQGNSA. V lost 4 bases, J lost 6 bases, and 16 bases lay in between. This CDR3 region has 14 residues. The CDR3 sequence is CASSSLSDSPEQYF. The CDR3 bases are TGTGCCAGCAGCTCATTATCGGACAGTCCCGAGCAGTACTTC.

The V gene is TRBV6-1, the J gene TRBJ1-6, with 12 bases that match TRBD1. Germline CDR1 MNHNS, CDR2 SASEGT. The CDR3 runs 16 residues. V dropped 2 bases and J dropped 6; count of bases not matched to a gene: 2. The CDR3 loop is CASSEWDRGLNSPLHF. In nucleotides, the CDR3 is TGTGCCAGCAGTGAATGGGACAGGGGGCTTAATTCACCCCTCCACTTT.

The chain links TRBV2 to TRBJ2-7; 7 bases match TRBD1. CDR1 is SNHLY, CDR2 FYNNEI, per germline. Germline trimming cut 10 bases from V and 6 bases from J; bases unmatched to any gene: 9. The CDR3 totals 12 residues. CDR3 loop: CATTRGQGEQYF. CDR3 DNA sequence: TGTGCCACCACGAGGGGGCAAGGCGAGCAGTACTTC.

The V gene is TRBV4-1, the J gene TRBJ2-7, with 8 bases aligning to TRBD1. V shed 0 bases, J shed 7 bases, and the junction held 5 bases outside the gene matches. The CDR3 extends over 14 amino acids. Germline V lookup: CDR1 MGHRA, CDR2 YSYEKL. Here the CDR3 DNA reads TGCGCCAGCAGCCAAGAGACAGGGGCAGGTGAGCAGTACTTC. Encoded protein: CASSQETGAGEQYF.

The genes are TRBV14 and TRBJ2-5; a possible D gene is TRBD1 (6 bases). CDR1 is SGHDN and CDR2 is FVKESK in the germline V gene. The CDR3 sequence is 16 residues long. Trimming removed 3 bases from V and 5 bases from J, with 19 bases in between. CDR3 nucleotides: TGTGCCAGCAGCCAGGGACACCCCACTTCGGGCGAGACCCAGTACTTC. Amino acids: CASSQGHPTSGETQYF.

This chain links TRBV20-1 with TRBJ1-4, with D unresolved. Germline V gene lookup returns CDR1 DFQATT and CDR2 SNEGSKA (reference sequence). The CDR3 has 16 amino acids. V was pared by 3 bases and J by 8 bases, with 22 bases between. The CDR3 DNA reads as TGCAGTGCTAGTCCATTAGTGCCAGGCGTCAACGAAAAACTGTTTTTT. Its protein product is CSASPLVPGVNEKLFF.

The chain carries TRBV12-3 or TRBV12-4 and TRBJ1-2; D is ambiguous. The CDR3 loop spans 12 amino acids. V lost 3 bases to trimming and J lost 1 base, with 3 bases between them. CDR3 loop: CASSFLNYGYTF. As DNA, the CDR3 is TGTGCCAGCAGTTTTCTTAACTATGGCTACACCTTC.

V gene TRBV5-5 combines with J gene TRBJ2-1; D is unclear. Trimming removed 0 bases at V and 5 bases at J, with 9 bases between. Germline V CDR1 and CDR2: SGHKS, YYEKEE (reference sequence). The CDR3 sequence is 14 residues long. CDR3: CASSLVGTNNEQFF. The CDR3 region has the DNA TGTGCCAGCAGCTTGGTTGGCACTAACAATGAGCAGTTCTTC.

This clone was found a few times. The rearrangement joins TRBV6-2 or TRBV6-3 to TRBJ1-2; D is unclear. The CDR3 spans 14 residues. CDR1 is MNHEY and CDR2 is SVGEGT in the germline V gene. Between the trimmed V and J ends, which lost 3 bases and 4 bases, there was a span of 12 bases. In nucleotides, the CDR3 is TGTGCCAGCAGTTATGACGACACACTCTATGGCTACACCTTC. Translated: CASSYDDTLYGYTF.

This chain links TRBV30 with TRBJ2-7, with D possibly TRBD1 on 5 matching bases. The CDR3 consists of 14 residues. Germline V gene data show CDR1 as GTSNPN and CDR2 as SVGIG (reference sequence). V lost 3 bases, J lost 0 bases, and 12 bases lay in between. The CDR3 DNA sequence: TGTGCCTGGAGGGAAGGGGTCCACTCCTACGAGCAGTACTTC. Translation gives CAWREGVHSYEQYF. Full variable domain (missing parts from reference TRBV30 and TRBJ2-7): SQTIHQWPATLVQPVGSPLSLECTVEGTSNPNLYWYRQAAGRGLQLLFYSVGIGQISSEVPQNLSASRPQDRQFILSSKKLLLSDSGFYLCAWREGVHSYEQYFGPGTRLTVT.

The chain joins TRBV27 to TRBJ2-1, with D possibly being TRBD1 (6 bases). This CDR3 contains 14 residues. V lost 3 bases to trimming and J lost 4 bases, with 10 bases between them. Germline CDR1 is MNHEY and CDR2 is SMNVEV (reference sequence). CDR3 sequence: CASSFLDRYNEQFF. The CDR3 DNA follows: TGTGCCAGCAGTTTTCTAGACAGGTACAATGAGCAGTTCTTC.

The V call is TRBV28, the J call TRBJ2-7; no clear D. The CDR3 is 14 amino acids. Trimming removed 6 bases at V and 2 bases at J, with 14 bases between. The germline V gene encodes CDR1 MDHEN and CDR2 SYDVKM. The CDR3 loop reads CASSSTRSPYEQYF. In nucleotides, the CDR3 is TGTGCCAGCAGCTCCACGAGGTCCCCCTACGAGCAGTACTTC.

V and J are TRBV9 and TRBJ2-1; the D gene is possibly TRBD2 (6 bases). Germline values: CDR1 SGDLS, CDR2 YYNGEE. CDR3 length equals 15 residues. V lost 2 bases and J 5 bases, leaving 14 bases between the germline ends. The chain's CDR3 is CASSVFQGGNNEQFF. In DNA form, the CDR3 reads TGTGCCAGCAGCGTTTTCCAGGGAGGCAACAATGAGCAGTTCTTC.

This clone was counted between two and nine times. The gene calls are TRBV5-5 and TRBJ1-1; D gene ambiguous. Between the trimmed V and J ends, which lost 6 bases and 6 bases, there was a span of 18 bases. The CDR3 is made up of 14 amino acids. CDR1 and CDR2 from the germline V gene are SGHKS and YYEKEE (reference sequence). The CDR3 DNA sequence: TGTGCCAGCACCCAAGCGACCAGAGACGCTGAAGCTTTCTTT. It specifies CASTQATRDAEAFF.

V usage is TRBV18 and J usage is TRBJ2-1, with 16 bases matching TRBD2. The V gene's germline CDR1 is KGHSH and CDR2 LQKENI. This CDR3 comprises 22 residues. The J segment lost 7 bases and the V segment lost 1 base, leaving 19 bases of the junction unmatched. The CDR3 here is CASSPLMVPGLAGGGDGNEQFF. The DNA for the CDR3 is TGTGCCAGCTCACCACTAATGGTACCGGGACTAGCGGGAGGGGGAGACGGAAATGAGCAGTTCTTC.

Only one count was recorded for this clone. This chain links TRBV14 with TRBJ2-7; possibly TRBD1 for D (5 bases). V lost 4 bases and J 3 bases, leaving 7 bases between the germline ends. The CDR3 is 12 residues long. Per germline, CDR1 SGHDN and CDR2 FVKESK. The CDR3 is CASSLDSYEQYF. The CDR3 DNA reads TGTGCCAGCAGCCTCGACAGCTACGAGCAGTACTTC.

This chain joins TRBV19 and TRBJ2-2; D not resolved. The CDR3 extends over 16 amino acids. Germline V gene lookup returns CDR1 LNHDA and CDR2 SQIVND (reference sequence). Trimming cost V 8 bases and J 0 bases, with 16 bases left between them. The CDR3 protein is CASGRGRFPNTGELFF. CDR3 sequence (DNA): TGTGCCAGTGGCCGAGGAAGGTTCCCGAACACCGGGGAGCTGTTTTTT.

The V gene is TRBV6-2 or TRBV6-3, the J gene TRBJ2-1; 13 bases align to TRBD2. V lost 2 bases to trimming and J lost 6 bases; unmatched junction nucleotides: 4. The length of the CDR3 is 16 residues. Germline V gene lookup returns CDR1 MNHEY and CDR2 SVGEGT. This chain's CDR3 is CASSYGTSGNRNEQFF. CDR3 sequence (DNA): TGTGCCAGCAGTTACGGGACTAGCGGGAACCGCAATGAGCAGTTCTTC.

This clone was picked up one time. The chain carries TRBV5-8 and TRBJ2-2; 9 bases are shared with TRBD2. Trimming took 4 bases from V and 3 from J; bases not matched to a gene: 7. This CDR3 spans 16 amino acids. Germline V gene data show CDR1 as SGHTS and CDR2 as YDEGEE. The CDR3 is CASSRFAGGDTGELFF. The CDR3 nucleotides read TGTGCCAGCAGCCGATTTGCGGGGGGGGACACCGGGGAGCTGTTTTTT.